Listed here is a single T cell receptor beta chain. The antigen remains unidentified. The data stem from a study of beta chain features in type 1 diabetes. Study information: Patients did not differ from healthy donors in age, gender or cell yield.

The CDR3 covers 13 residues. The V end lost 4 bases, the J end lost 0 bases, and 7 bases lay between the germline ends. The V gene's germline CDR1 is SGHVS and CDR2 FNYEAQ. Regarding the study as a whole: Cells that show high TCR expression could be over-represented by cDNA sequencing. Significant though moderate, a shortening of TCRB CDR3s appeared in all four CD4+ subsets of Type 1 diabetes patients. The naive, central memory and Treg TCRB repertoires of patients appeared to be more similar to one another than those of healthy donors. Reduced insertions and increased deletions marked VDJ junctions in type 1 diabetes patients.

Of the isolated RNA, all was reverse transcribed, and so the sequenced material was expressed TCRB transcripts. Profiled with immunoSEQ multiplex PCR; TCRdb holds only in-frame clones, not every one. The repertoire holds hundreds of thousands of clones, roughly 12% seen once, with approximately 0.022% in the top ten. V usage is TRBV7-6 and J usage is TRBJ2-7; D unclear. This clonotype originated in a man aged 18 to 29 with type 1 diabetes. Sequenced: naive CD4+ T cells from blood. CDR3 in DNA: TGTGCCAGCAGCTCCAGTAGCTCCTACGAGCAGTACTTC. The encoded protein is CASSSSSSYEQYF.